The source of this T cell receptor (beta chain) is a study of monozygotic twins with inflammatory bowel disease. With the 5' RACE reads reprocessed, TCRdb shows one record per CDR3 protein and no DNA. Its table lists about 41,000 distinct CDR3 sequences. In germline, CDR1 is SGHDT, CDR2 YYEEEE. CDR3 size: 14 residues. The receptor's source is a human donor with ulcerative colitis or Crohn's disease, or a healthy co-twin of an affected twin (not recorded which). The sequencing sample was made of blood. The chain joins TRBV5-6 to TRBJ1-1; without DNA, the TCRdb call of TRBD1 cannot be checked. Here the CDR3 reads CASRTQGMDTEAFF.